This T cell receptor beta chain stems from a study of cytomegalovirus exposure and HLA in healthy donors. Across the study: Of the donors genotyped, about 410 in all, about 81% fell in the Caucasian-associated ancestry cluster. General study findings and limits: A later analysis, which compared TCR beta chains of equal frequency, found the HLA-associated ones more clonally expanded. Accurate prediction of HLA-A and HLA-B alleles (for most subjects) was reportedly achieved from TCR beta sequences. Rarity marked most TCR sequences, yet some public TCRs occurred in many donors.

CDR1 and CDR2 from the germline V gene are SGHAT and FQNNGV. Trimming stripped 4 bases from V and 4 bases from J, with 13 bases between. This CDR3 comprises 14 residues. As concerns this clone: What it binds is not known.

Use of 60 Vbeta and 13 Jbeta primers characterized the PCR. Using immunoSEQ multiplex PCR, the repertoire was profiled, and TCRdb retains in-frame clones only, with some absent. The listing records about 170,000 clones. The clonotype comes from a woman between 18 and 30 years old in good health and CMV-seropositive. The specimen was PBMCs. J is TRBJ1-2 and V is TRBV11-2; D not resolved. CDR3 coding DNA: TGTGCCAGCAGCTCCCTTCCGGGAAGCTATGGCTACACCTTC. Translated: CASSSLPGSYGYTF.